The 18 T cell receptor beta chains below come from one sample, sequenced in a study of blood T cells in healthy people across ages. Primed by a sample-barcoded 5' primer and a J-beta primer mix, a second PCR proceeded for 7 to 11 cycles. TCRdb analysed the 5' RACE reads with MiXCR anew, one entry per CDR3 protein. The sample comprises over 1,300,000 distinct CDR3 sequences, roughly 60% of which are singletons, and more than 6% rests with the top ten. Sequencing used blood. Receptor source: a man between 18 and 35 years old in good health.

CDR3 DNA: TGTGCCAGCAGCGTGGGACTAGCGGGAGTCAATGAGCAGTTCTTC. It translates to CASSVGLAGVNEQFF. J is TRBJ2-1 and V is TRBV9, with 14 bases aligning to TRBD2. The germline V gene encodes CDR1 SGDLS and CDR2 YYNGEE. The CDR3 is 15 residues long. V lost 2 bases and J lost 6; bases outside the gene matches: 1.

In its sample, this clonotype was seen a few times. This chain links TRBV20-1 with TRBJ2-1; TRBD2 aligns across 8 bases. This CDR3 spans 18 amino acids. Germline lookup yields CDR1 DFQATT and CDR2 SNEGSKA (reference sequence). V lost 2 bases, J lost 0 bases, and 12 bases stayed unmatched. DNA of the CDR3: TGCAGTGCTAGATCGGGGGCTGAGCGGGGGAGCTCCTACAATGAGCAGTTCTTC. Translation: CSARSGAERGSSYNEQFF.

The V call is TRBV5-5, the J call TRBJ1-2, with D perhaps TRBD1 (6 bases). The V and J ends lost 3 bases and 6 bases respectively, with 18 bases between them. The CDR3 sequence is 15 residues long. Per the germline V gene, CDR1 is SGHKS and CDR2 is YYEKEE (reference sequence). The CDR3 bases are TGTGCCAGCAGCTCCCTTGCAGGGGTGGCTGATGGCTACACCTTC. Its protein is CASSSLAGVADGYTF.

A few counts support this clonotype. V gene TRBV7-2 combines with J gene TRBJ2-3; D uncertain. The CDR3 loop spans 15 amino acids. Germline V gene data show CDR1 as SGHTA and CDR2 as FQGNSA. With 5 bases removed from V and 0 bases from J, the gap between germline ends came to 12 bases. CDR3: CASSQDRSSTDTQYF. Here the CDR3 DNA reads TGTGCCAGCAGCCAGGACCGATCTAGCACAGATACGCAGTATTTT.

This clonotype is a singleton in its sample. V is TRBV10-3 and J is TRBJ2-4, with D possibly matching TRBD2 (6 bases). The tail of the sequence fits TRBJ2-7 better, so the J call may be wrong. The germline V gene has CDR1 ENHRY and CDR2 SYGVKD. The CDR3 sequence is 14 residues long. The CDR3 nucleotides are TGTGCCATCCAGGATCCGGGACTTTTATACGAGCAGTACTTC. This gives the protein CAIQDPGLLYEQYF.

V is TRBV20-1 and J is TRBJ2-3, with TRBD2 matching 8 bases. The CDR3 runs 16 residues. The V gene's germline CDR1 is DFQATT and CDR2 SNEGSKA (reference sequence). The V and J ends lost 3 bases and 6 bases, in that order; junction bases with no gene match: 14. CDR3 sequence: CSASKASGGHADTQYF. DNA for the CDR3: TGCAGTGCTAGTAAAGCCTCGGGGGGGCATGCGGATACGCAGTATTTT.

In this sample, this clonotype turned up once. The rearrangement links TRBV9 to TRBJ2-3; D remains unclear. The CDR3 extends over 12 amino acids. The V end lost 7 bases, the J end lost 4 bases, and 10 bases lay between the germline ends. The germline V gene encodes CDR1 SGDLS and CDR2 YYNGEE. The CDR3 DNA sequence: TGTGCCAGCGAGTGGAGCTCAGATACGCAGTATTTT. It codes for CASEWSSDTQYF.

This rearrangement joins TRBV28 to TRBJ2-5; 7 bases are a match to TRBD1. The DNA end is a closer match to TRBJ2-7, so the J assignment may be wrong. This CDR3 has 15 residues. The germline V gene has CDR1 MDHEN and CDR2 SYDVKM. CDR3 sequence reads: CASSPPDRSRREQYF. In DNA form, the CDR3 reads TGTGCCAGCAGTCCTCCGGACAGGAGCCGCCGCGAGCAGTACTTC.

This clonotype was seen just once. The rearrangement joins TRBV13 to TRBJ2-7, with 10 bases matching TRBD2. Germline V gene lookup returns CDR1 PRHDT and CDR2 FYEKMQ (reference sequence). The CDR3 totals 14 residues. V shed 5 bases, J shed 6 bases, and the junction held 7 bases outside the gene matches. As DNA, the CDR3 is TGTGCCAGCAGCGTTAGCGGGGGGTCTCCCGAGCAGTACTTC. Its translation is CASSVSGGSPEQYF.

The chain is built from TRBV5-6 and TRBJ2-7; D is unresolved. The better agreement between TRBJ2-5 and the DNA end casts doubt on the J call. Germline-derived CDR1 and CDR2 are SGHDT and YYEEEE. There are 14 residues in the CDR3. The CDR3 loop is CASSLGRAAETQYF. In DNA form, the CDR3 reads TGTGCCAGCAGCTTGGGTCGGGCGGCCGAGACCCAGTACTTC.

The chain couples TRBV4-1 to TRBJ2-1; 7 nucleotides line up with TRBD2. This CDR3 spans 14 amino acids. The V gene end was trimmed by 4 bases and the J gene end by 13 bases; junction bases not matched to a gene: 13. Germline-derived CDR1 and CDR2 are MGHRA and YSYEKL. CDR3 residues: CASSPSAASGIQFF. The CDR3 DNA sequence: TGCGCCAGCAGCCCCTCGGCCGCCAGCGGGATTCAGTTCTTC.

This sequence joins TRBV5-6 and TRBJ2-1; D gene ambiguous. The V end lost 4 bases, the J end lost 5 bases, and 7 bases lay between the germline ends. The CDR3 length is 12 residues. Per the germline V gene, CDR1 is SGHDT and CDR2 is YYEEEE. The CDR3: CASSDIHNEQFF. The CDR3 bases are TGTGCCAGCAGCGACATCCACAATGAGCAGTTCTTC.

The chain links TRBV21-1 to TRBJ2-1; the DNA was not compared with TRBD2, the D call given in the table. TRBV21-1 is reported as a pseudogene. CDR3 length equals 19 residues. DNA for the CDR3: TGTGCCAGCAGCAAAGAATCCCGACTAGCGGGAGATGCAGAGAATGAGCAGTTCTTC. Protein product: CASSKESRLAGDAENEQFF.

The chain carries TRBV6-2 or TRBV6-3 and TRBJ2-1, with 8 bases lining up with TRBD2. The CDR3 has 16 residues. The junction had 9 bases not matched to a gene; V was cut back by 7 bases and J by 1 base. CDR1 is MNHEY and CDR2 is SVGEGT in the germline V gene. The CDR3 nucleotides are TGTGCCAGCACCATTGTTGGACTAGCATCCTACAATGAGCAGTTCTTC. Protein sequence: CASTIVGLASYNEQFF.

The chain combines TRBV2 with TRBJ2-2; D gene ambiguous. This CDR3 contains 12 residues. Germline V gene data show CDR1 as SNHLY and CDR2 as FYNNEI. V was trimmed by 7 bases and J by 7 bases, leaving 10 bases between them. The CDR3 protein is CASMGVFGELFF. The CDR3 bases are TGTGCCAGCATGGGTGTCTTCGGGGAGCTGTTTTTT.

This clonotype was detected only once. The rearrangement joins TRBV4-1 to TRBJ2-2, with D uncertain. V dropped 3 bases and J dropped 5 bases, with 10 bases sitting between them. Germline CDR1 MGHRA, CDR2 YSYEKL. The CDR3 length is 14 residues. The DNA of the CDR3 is TGCGCCAGCAGCCAGGATAGGTGGACCGGGGAGCTGTTTTTT. It is translated as CASSQDRWTGELFF.

This clonotype turned up a few times. The V call is TRBV14, the J call TRBJ2-6, with unresolved D. The CDR3 has 17 residues. V was trimmed by 4 bases and J by 0 bases, leaving 13 bases between them. Germline V CDR1 and CDR2: SGHDN, FVKESK. CDR3 nucleotide sequence: TGTGCCAGCAGCCTAGGTCTGGAATTCTCTGGGGCCAACGTCCTGACTTTC. Its protein product is CASSLGLEFSGANVLTF.

This clonotype was seen more than once but under ten times. The gene calls are TRBV25-1 and TRBJ2-3, with D perhaps TRBD2 (6 bases). V was trimmed by 4 bases and J by 4 bases, leaving 15 bases between them. The CDR3 totals 15 residues. Germline V gives CDR1 MGHDK, CDR2 SYGVNS. CDR3 residues: CASSVAGLGPDTQYF. Here the CDR3 DNA reads TGTGCCAGCAGTGTTGCGGGACTTGGTCCAGATACGCAGTATTTT.